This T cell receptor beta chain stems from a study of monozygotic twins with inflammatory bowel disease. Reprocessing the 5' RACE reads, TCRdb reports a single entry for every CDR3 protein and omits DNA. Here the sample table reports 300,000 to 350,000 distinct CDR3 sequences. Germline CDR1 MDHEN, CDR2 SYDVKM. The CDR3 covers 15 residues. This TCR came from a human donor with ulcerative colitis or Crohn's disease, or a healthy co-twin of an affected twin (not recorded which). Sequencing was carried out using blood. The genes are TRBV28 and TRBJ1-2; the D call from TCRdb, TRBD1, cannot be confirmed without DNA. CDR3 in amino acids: CASSPWTGPNYGYTF.